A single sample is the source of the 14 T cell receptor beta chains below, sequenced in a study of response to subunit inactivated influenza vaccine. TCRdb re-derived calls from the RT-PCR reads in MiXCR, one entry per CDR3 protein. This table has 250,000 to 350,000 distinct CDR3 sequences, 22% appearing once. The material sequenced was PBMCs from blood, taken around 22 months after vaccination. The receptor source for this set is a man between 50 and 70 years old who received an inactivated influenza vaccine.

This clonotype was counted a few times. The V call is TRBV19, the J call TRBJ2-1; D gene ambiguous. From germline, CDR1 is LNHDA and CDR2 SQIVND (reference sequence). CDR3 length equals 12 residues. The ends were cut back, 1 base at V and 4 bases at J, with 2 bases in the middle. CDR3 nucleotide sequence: TGTGCCAGTAGTATAGTTTACAATGAGCAGTTCTTC. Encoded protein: CASSIVYNEQFF.

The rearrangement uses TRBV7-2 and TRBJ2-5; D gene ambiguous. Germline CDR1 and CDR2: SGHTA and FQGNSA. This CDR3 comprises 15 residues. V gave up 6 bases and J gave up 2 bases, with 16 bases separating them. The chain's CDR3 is CASRPWACGQETQYF. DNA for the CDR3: TGTGCCAGCAGGCCTTGGGCTTGCGGACAAGAGACCCAGTACTTC.

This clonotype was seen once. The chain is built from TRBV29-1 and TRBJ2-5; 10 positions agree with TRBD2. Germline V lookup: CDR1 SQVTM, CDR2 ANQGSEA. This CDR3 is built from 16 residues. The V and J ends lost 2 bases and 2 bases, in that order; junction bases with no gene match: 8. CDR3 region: CSVELAGVEPQETQYF. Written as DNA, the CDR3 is TGCAGCGTTGAACTAGCGGGAGTGGAACCGCAAGAGACCCAGTACTTC.

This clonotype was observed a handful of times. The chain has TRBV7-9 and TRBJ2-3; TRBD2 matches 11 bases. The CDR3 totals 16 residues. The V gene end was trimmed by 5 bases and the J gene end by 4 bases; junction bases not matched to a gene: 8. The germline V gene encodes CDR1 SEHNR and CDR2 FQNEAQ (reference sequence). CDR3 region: CASSLRLAGPPDTQYF. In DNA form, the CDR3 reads TGTGCCAGCAGCCTACGACTAGCGGGACCCCCAGATACGCAGTATTTT.

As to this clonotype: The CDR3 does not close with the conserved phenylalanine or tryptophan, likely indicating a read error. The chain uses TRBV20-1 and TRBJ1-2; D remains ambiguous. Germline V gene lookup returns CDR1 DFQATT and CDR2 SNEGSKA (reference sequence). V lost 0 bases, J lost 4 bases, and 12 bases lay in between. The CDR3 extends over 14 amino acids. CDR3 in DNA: TGCAGTGCTAGAGATTTAAGGAACCTCTATGGCTACACCTTA. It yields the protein CSARDLRNLYGYTL.

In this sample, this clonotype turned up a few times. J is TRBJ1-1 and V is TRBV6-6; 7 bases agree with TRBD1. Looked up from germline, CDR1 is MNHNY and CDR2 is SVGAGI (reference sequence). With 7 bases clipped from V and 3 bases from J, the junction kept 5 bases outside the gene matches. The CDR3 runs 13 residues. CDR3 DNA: TGTGCCAGCATGGCAGGGGGGTACACTGAAGCTTTCTTT. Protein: CASMAGGYTEAFF.

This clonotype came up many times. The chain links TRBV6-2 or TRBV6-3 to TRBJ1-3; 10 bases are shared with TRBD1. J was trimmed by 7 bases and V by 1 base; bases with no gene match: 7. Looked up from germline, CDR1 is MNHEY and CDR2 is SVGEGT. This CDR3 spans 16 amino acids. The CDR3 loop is CASSYFATGGWNTIYF. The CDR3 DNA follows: TGTGCCAGCAGTTACTTTGCGACAGGGGGCTGGAACACCATATATTTT.

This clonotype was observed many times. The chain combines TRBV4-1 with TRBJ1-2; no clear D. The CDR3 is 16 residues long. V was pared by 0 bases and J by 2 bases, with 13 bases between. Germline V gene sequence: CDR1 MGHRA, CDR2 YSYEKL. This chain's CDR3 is CASSQDIRRGNYGYTF. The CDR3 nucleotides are TGCGCCAGCAGCCAAGACATTCGCCGGGGAAACTATGGCTACACCTTC.

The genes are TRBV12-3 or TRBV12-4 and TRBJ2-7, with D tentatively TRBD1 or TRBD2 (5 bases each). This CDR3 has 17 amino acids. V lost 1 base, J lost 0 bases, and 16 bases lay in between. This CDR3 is CASSLGGAGEASYEQYF. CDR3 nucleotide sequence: TGTGCCAGCAGTTTAGGAGGGGCAGGAGAGGCCTCCTACGAGCAGTACTTC.

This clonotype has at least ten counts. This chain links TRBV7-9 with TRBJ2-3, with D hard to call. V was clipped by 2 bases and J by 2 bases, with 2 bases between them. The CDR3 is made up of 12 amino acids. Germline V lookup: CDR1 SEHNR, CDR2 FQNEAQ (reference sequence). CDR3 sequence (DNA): TGTGCCAGCAGCTTATACACAGATACGCAGTATTTT. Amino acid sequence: CASSLYTDTQYF.

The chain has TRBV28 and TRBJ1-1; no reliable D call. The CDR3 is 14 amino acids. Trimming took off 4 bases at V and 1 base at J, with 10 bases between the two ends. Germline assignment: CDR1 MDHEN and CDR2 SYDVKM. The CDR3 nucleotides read TGTGCCAGCAGTTCCGGACTCCAGAACACTGAAGCTTTCTTT. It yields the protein CASSSGLQNTEAFF.

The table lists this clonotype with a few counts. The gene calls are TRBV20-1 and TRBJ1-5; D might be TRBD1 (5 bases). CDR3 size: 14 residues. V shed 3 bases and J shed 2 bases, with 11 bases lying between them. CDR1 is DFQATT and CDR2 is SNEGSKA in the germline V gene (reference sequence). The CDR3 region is CSASQGTGNQPQHF. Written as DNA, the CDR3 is TGCAGTGCTAGCCAGGGAACGGGCAATCAGCCCCAGCATTTT.

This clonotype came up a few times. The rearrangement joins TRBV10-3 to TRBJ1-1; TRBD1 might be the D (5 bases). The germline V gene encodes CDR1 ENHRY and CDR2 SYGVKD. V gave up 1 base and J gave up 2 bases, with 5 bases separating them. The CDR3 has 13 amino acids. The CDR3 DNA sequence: TGTGCCATCAGTGAGTGGGGCAACACTGAAGCTTTCTTT. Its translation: CAISEWGNTEAFF.

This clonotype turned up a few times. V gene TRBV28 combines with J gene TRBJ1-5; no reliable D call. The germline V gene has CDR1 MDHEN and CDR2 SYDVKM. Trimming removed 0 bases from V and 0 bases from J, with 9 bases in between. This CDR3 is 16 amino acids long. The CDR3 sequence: CASSLWDWYSNQPQHF. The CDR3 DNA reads TGTGCCAGCAGTTTATGGGATTGGTATAGCAATCAGCCCCAGCATTTT. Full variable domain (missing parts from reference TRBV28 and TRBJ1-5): DVKVTQSSRYLVKRTGEKVFLECVQDMDHENMFWYRQDPGLGLRLIYFSYDVKMKEKGDIPEGYSVSREKKERFSLILESASTNQTSMYLCASSLWDWYSNQPQHFGDGTRLSIL.